The 4 T cell receptor beta chains below come from one sample, sequenced in a study of blood T cell repertoires in COVID-19. The assay was immunoSEQ multiplex PCR, and TCRdb's table has in-frame clones only and misses some. The table lists fewer than 200,000 clones, 60% to 85% of them singletons, with around 2.8% in the top ten. The source material was peripheral blood. Source of these receptors: a man between 70 and 80 years old with acute or convalescent COVID-19.

The chain has TRBV4-2 and TRBJ2-1; perhaps TRBD2 as D (6 bases). Germline CDR1 is LGHNA and CDR2 is YNFKEQ. This CDR3 has 18 amino acids. Deletions cut 0 bases from V and 5 bases from J, with 20 bases between. The CDR3 DNA is TGTGCCAGCAGCCAAGATAAGTTTCCGGCGGGACGAGACAATGAGCAGTTCTTC. Amino acids: CASSQDKFPAGRDNEQFF.

The sample holds a few counts of this clone. V is TRBV30 and J is TRBJ1-5; D gene ambiguous. The germline V gene has CDR1 GTSNPN and CDR2 SVGIG (reference sequence). The V and J ends lost 1 base and 0 bases respectively, with 13 bases between them. There are 16 residues in the CDR3. CDR3 nucleotides: TGTGCCTGGAGTGCCTGGACTGGGTTTAGCAATCAGCCCCAGCATTTT. It encodes CAWSAWTGFSNQPQHF.

J is TRBJ2-7 and V is TRBV12-3 or TRBV12-4; D is possibly TRBD2 (5 bases). Trimming removed 2 bases from V and 5 bases from J, with 10 bases in between. CDR3 size: 13 residues. CDR3 loop: CASSLLSGDEQYF. In DNA form, the CDR3 reads TGTGCCAGCAGTTTACTCAGCGGCGACGAGCAGTACTTC.

This clone was detected only once. The J gene is TRBJ1-1, the V gene TRBV6-5, with D perhaps TRBD1 (5 bases). The germline V gene has CDR1 MNHEY and CDR2 SVGAGI. The CDR3 runs to 14 residues. V was cut by 3 bases and J by 2 bases, with 10 bases left in between. CDR3 residues: CASSYGAVNTEAFF. DNA for the CDR3: TGTGCCAGCAGTTATGGGGCGGTAAACACTGAAGCTTTCTTT.